This T cell receptor (beta chain) is drawn from a study of blood T cell repertoires in COVID-19. The overall study: Both acute and convalescent COVID-19 samples were obtained from the United States, Italy and Spain. In each case, the material was cDNA or gDNA derived from T cells, B-cell-depleted T cells, or PBMCs.

Some clones are missing from TCRdb's copy, which holds only in-frame ones; the method was immunoSEQ multiplex PCR. The sample lists roughly 420,000 clones, roughly 88% occurring once. The germline V gene encodes CDR1 SGHTS and CDR2 YDEGEE. V was cut by 4 bases and J by 8 bases, with 19 bases left in between. This CDR3 is built from 16 residues. Each participant's cohort was designated according to participant-reported clinical history. V usage is TRBV5-8 and J usage is TRBJ1-6; D is ambiguous. This receptor was identified in a woman in her thirties with acute COVID-19. Sequencing used PBMCs or T cells enriched from blood (not recorded which). The CDR3 loop reads CASSAPIGRVDSPLHF. The CDR3 nucleotides are TGTGCCAGCAGCGCCCCCATCGGGAGGGTGGATTCACCCCTCCACTTT. The variable domain in full, with the rest retrieved from reference TRBV5-8 and TRBJ1-6, is EAGVTQSPTHLIKTRGQQATLRCSPISGHTSVYWYQQALGLGLQFLLWYDEGEERNRGNFPPRFSGRQFPNYSSELNVNALELEDSALYLCASSAPIGRVDSPLHFGNGTRLTVT.